Each of the 25 T cell receptor beta chains below was sequenced from the same sample in a study of CD8+ T cells in alopecia areata. RNA extraction was followed by reverse transcription into cDNA, which acted as the sequencing template. Measured with immunoSEQ multiplex PCR; TCRdb has only the in-frame clones, and not every one. The sample gives more than 150,000 clones, about 51% of which show up once; 15% to 20% is in the top ten. The sequenced sample was CD8+ T cells sorted from blood, obtained at week 0. The source of these receptors is a human donor with alopecia areata.

The rearrangement links TRBV30 to TRBJ2-1; D possibly corresponds to TRBD1 (6 bases). The CDR3 length is 13 residues. V was trimmed by 2 bases and J by 2 bases, leaving 7 bases between them. The germline CDR1 and CDR2 sequences are GTSNPN and SVGIG (reference sequence). The CDR3 reads CAWSPGAYNEQFF. In DNA, the CDR3 is TGTGCCTGGAGTCCAGGGGCCTACAATGAGCAGTTCTTC.

There are a few counts of this clone. The chain carries TRBV4-3 and TRBJ2-7; the D is unclear. CDR1 is LGHNA, CDR2 YSLEER, per germline. V lost 0 bases to trimming and J lost 6 bases, with 9 bases between them. The CDR3 consists of 13 residues. The CDR3 region is CASSQDAEREQYF. The CDR3 DNA is TGCGCCAGCAGCCAAGATGCGGAACGCGAGCAGTACTTC.

CDR3 protein: CASSFSGGRYEQYF. The CDR3 region has the DNA TGTGCCAGCAGCTTCAGCGGGGGTCGGTACGAGCAGTACTTC. The J gene is TRBJ2-7, the V gene TRBV11-2, with 8 nucleotides matching TRBD2. With 3 bases clipped from V and 4 bases from J, the junction kept 5 bases outside the gene matches. The CDR3 sequence is 14 residues long. The germline V gene encodes CDR1 SGHAT and CDR2 FQNNGV.

This clone has a handful of counts. The V and J genes are TRBV27 and TRBJ1-5; D might be TRBD1 (5 bases). V lost 8 bases, J lost 1 base, and 12 bases lay in between. From germline, CDR1 is MNHEY and CDR2 SMNVEV (reference sequence). The CDR3 runs 14 residues. The CDR3 here is CASGFRDSNQPQHF. In DNA, the CDR3 is TGTGCCAGCGGATTCCGGGACAGCAATCAGCCCCAGCATTTT.

The chain combines TRBV25-1 with TRBJ2-7; no reliable D call. Deletions cut 7 bases from V and 2 bases from J, with 6 bases between. The germline gives CDR1 MGHDK, CDR2 SYGVNS. There are 11 residues in the CDR3. The CDR3 is CASTSAYEQYF. The CDR3 DNA reads TGTGCCAGCACGAGTGCCTACGAGCAGTACTTC.

The rearrangement joins TRBV4-1 to TRBJ2-7; maybe TRBD1 (6 bases). The CDR3 runs to 13 residues. Germline V gene lookup returns CDR1 MGHRA and CDR2 YSYEKL. The V and J ends lost 4 bases and 0 bases respectively, with 7 bases between them. Written as DNA, the CDR3 is TGCGCCAGCAGCCTGGACAGCTCCTACGAGCAGTACTTC. The encoded protein is CASSLDSSYEQYF.

This clone appeared a few times. The chain uses TRBV27 and TRBJ1-2; 9 positions agree with TRBD1. This CDR3 spans 13 amino acids. V dropped 5 bases and J dropped 5; count of bases not matched to a gene: 3. Germline V CDR1 and CDR2: MNHEY, SMNVEV (reference sequence). The CDR3 sequence: CASSPGQGYGYTF. The CDR3 DNA follows: TGTGCCAGCAGTCCGGGACAGGGATATGGCTACACCTTC.

The J gene is TRBJ2-1, the V gene TRBV27; 13 nucleotides match TRBD2. V was clipped by 6 bases and J by 0 bases; unmatched bases: 8. The CDR3 is 18 residues long. Germline V gives CDR1 MNHEY, CDR2 SMNVEV (reference sequence). The chain's CDR3 is CASSRVTSGGFSYNEQFF. The CDR3 DNA reads as TGTGCCAGCAGCCGGGTGACTAGCGGGGGGTTCTCCTACAATGAGCAGTTCTTC.

This chain joins TRBV2 and TRBJ2-3, with 7 nucleotides matching TRBD1. V trimming: 6 bases; J trimming: 5 bases; junction bases outside the gene matches: 8. Germline V gene sequence: CDR1 SNHLY, CDR2 FYNNEI. CDR3 length: 14 residues. The CDR3 DNA is TGTGCCAGCAGCGGACAGGCGACTCTAGATACGCAGTATTTT. Translation: CASSGQATLDTQYF.

In the case of this clone: At one of its ends the junction is not consistent with the germline gene, which may arise from a read error. The J gene is TRBJ2-1, the V gene TRBV15; D is undetermined. CDR3 length: 12 residues. Germline CDR1 reads LNHNV; CDR2 reads YYDKDF (reference sequence). The CDR3 DNA sequence: TGTGCCACCAGCCGAGAAGGAAATGAGCAGTTCTTC. Translating gives CATSREGNEQFF.

The rearrangement uses TRBV5-6 and TRBJ1-5; D not certain. Germline lookup yields CDR1 SGHDT and CDR2 YYEEEE. Trimming removed 0 bases from V and 5 bases from J, with 6 bases in between. CDR3 length equals 13 residues. The CDR3: CASSLGGYQPQHF. CDR3 bases: TGTGCCAGCAGCTTGGGAGGGTATCAGCCCCAGCATTTT.

This clone was counted a few times. The gene calls are TRBV29-1 and TRBJ2-1; D is uncertain. Germline V gives CDR1 SQVTM, CDR2 ANQGSEA. Trimming removed 5 bases at V and 2 bases at J, with 10 bases between. This CDR3 region has 13 residues. The CDR3: CSVFLQAYNEQFF. The CDR3 nucleotides are TGCAGCGTTTTTCTTCAGGCCTACAATGAGCAGTTCTTC.

This clone showed up just a few times. The chain joins TRBV29-1 to TRBJ1-2, with unresolved D. V was clipped by 4 bases and J by 4 bases, with 13 bases between them. This CDR3 comprises 13 residues. CDR1 and CDR2 (germline): SQVTM, ANQGSEA. Here the CDR3 reads CSVVGGLTYGYTF. The DNA for the CDR3 is TGCAGCGTTGTAGGCGGCCTCACCTATGGCTACACCTTC.

The rearrangement joins TRBV29-1 to TRBJ1-2; TRBD1 matches 9 bases. Germline V lookup: CDR1 SQVTM, CDR2 ANQGSEA. CDR3 length: 13 residues. Trimming took 6 bases from V and 3 from J; bases not matched to a gene: 5. CDR3 loop: CSVRTGEHYGYTF. The CDR3 nucleotides are TGCAGCGTCAGGACAGGGGAACACTATGGCTACACCTTC. Variable domain in full (rest from reference TRBV29-1 and TRBJ1-2): SAVISQKPSRDICQRGTSLTIQCQVDSQVTMMFWYRQQPGQSLTLIATANQGSEATYESGFVIDKFPISRPNLTFSTLTVSNMSPEDSSIYLCSVRTGEHYGYTFGSGTRLTVV.

The V and J genes are TRBV30 and TRBJ2-1, with unresolved D. Germline assignment: CDR1 GTSNPN and CDR2 SVGIG (reference sequence). The CDR3 extends over 12 amino acids. V was cut by 1 base and J by 5 bases, with 6 bases left in between. The CDR3 nucleotides read TGTGCCTGGAGTGGGGCGGACAATGAGCAGTTCTTC. Protein sequence: CAWSGADNEQFF.

This clone was picked up one time. The chain couples TRBV29-1 to TRBJ1-2; the D is unclear. Trimming stripped 0 bases from V and 2 bases from J, with 7 bases between. The CDR3 contains 13 residues. CDR1 and CDR2 from the germline V gene are SQVTM and ANQGSEA. The CDR3 nucleotides read TGCAGCGTTGAAGATTTAGCCAACTATGGCTACACCTTC. It translates to CSVEDLANYGYTF.

V usage is TRBV5-1 and J usage is TRBJ2-2, with unresolved D. The germline gives CDR1 SGHRS, CDR2 YFSETQ. V was pared by 7 bases and J by 7 bases, with 11 bases between. CDR3 size: 12 residues. The CDR3 bases are TGCGCCAGCGAAGAATCGGGCGGGGAGCTGTTTTTT. This gives the protein CASEESGGELFF.

There are a few counts of this clone. CDR3 DNA sequence: TGTGCCACCAGCGAGCAGAGCTCCTATAATTCACCCCTCCACTTT. Translation: CATSEQSSYNSPLHF. The chain combines TRBV15 with TRBJ1-6; no firm D call. V was pared by 5 bases and J by 0 bases, with 8 bases between. Germline V gene sequence: CDR1 LNHNV, CDR2 YYDKDF (reference sequence). The CDR3 loop spans 15 amino acids.

The sample holds a few counts of this clone. The chain has TRBV5-1 and TRBJ2-1; perhaps TRBD2 as D (5 bases). Germline assignment: CDR1 SGHRS and CDR2 YFSETQ. V was trimmed by 3 bases and J by 6 bases, leaving 7 bases between them. The CDR3 totals 12 residues. The CDR3 loop is CASSWTLNEQFF. CDR3 nucleotides: TGCGCCAGCAGCTGGACTCTCAATGAGCAGTTCTTC.

The genes are TRBV30 and TRBJ2-6, with D maybe TRBD2 (5 bases). Germline V lookup: CDR1 GTSNPN, CDR2 SVGIG (reference sequence). Trimming took off 8 bases at V and 4 bases at J, with 12 bases between the two ends. The CDR3 runs to 13 residues. The CDR3 DNA is TGTGCCCGGGATGACGCCGGGGCCAACGTCCTGACTTTC. It specifies CARDDAGANVLTF.

The chain has TRBV12-5 and TRBJ2-7; D is undetermined. CDR3 size: 12 residues. V shed 6 bases and J shed 5 bases, with 11 bases lying between them. Germline loops: CDR1 LGHNT, CDR2 FRNRAP. The CDR3 nucleotides read TGTGCTAGTGGCCGAGGCGACAACGAGCAGTACTTC. This encodes CASGRGDNEQYF.

V is TRBV14 and J is TRBJ2-1; D uncertain. From germline, CDR1 is SGHDN and CDR2 FVKESK. This CDR3 region has 13 residues. The V and J ends lost 5 bases and 0 bases respectively, with 5 bases between them. CDR3 coding DNA: TGTGCCAGCAGCACGAGCTCCTACAATGAGCAGTTCTTC. It specifies CASSTSSYNEQFF.

The CDR3 sequence is CASSLSFQGGTYEQYF. CDR3 DNA sequence: TGTGCCAGCAGCTTATCTTTTCAGGGAGGGACCTACGAGCAGTACTTC. The chain is built from TRBV13 and TRBJ2-7, with 7 bases matching TRBD2. This CDR3 has 16 residues. Germline-derived CDR1 and CDR2 are PRHDT and FYEKMQ (reference sequence). After removal of 2 bases from V and 2 bases from J, the junction contained 9 bases not matched to a gene.

Of note for this clone: Additional DNA sequences in this sample encode the identical CDR3. The V gene is TRBV30, the J gene TRBJ1-5; weak D call: TRBD1 (5 bases). Germline-derived CDR1 and CDR2 are GTSNPN and SVGIG (reference sequence). The CDR3 sequence is 14 residues long. The germline V and J ends were trimmed by 0 bases and 7 bases, with 13 bases remaining between them. The CDR3 loop reads CAWSVGQGNQPQHF. As DNA, the CDR3 is TGTGCCTGGAGTGTGGGCCAGGGTAACCAGCCCCAGCATTTT. The full variable domain, in which reference TRBV30 and TRBJ1-5 provide the parts outside the CDR3, is SQTIHQWPATLVQPVGSPLSLECTVEGTSNPNLYWYRQAAGRGLQLLFYSVGIGQISSEVPQNLSASRPQDRQFILSSKKLLLSDSGFYLCAWSVGQGNQPQHFGDGTRLSIL.

The genes are TRBV19 and TRBJ1-5; 9 bases agree with TRBD1. After removal of 8 bases from V and 4 bases from J, the junction contained 0 bases not matched to a gene. Germline V gene data show CDR1 as LNHDA and CDR2 as SQIVND (reference sequence). This CDR3 is 12 amino acids long. Here the CDR3 reads CASGQGNQPQHF. CDR3 bases: TGTGCCAGTGGACAGGGGAATCAGCCCCAGCATTTT.